This is a list of T cell receptor beta chains from one sample in a study of T cell responses to AZD1222 COVID-19 vaccine. Using immunoSEQ multiplex PCR, the repertoire was profiled, and TCRdb retains in-frame clones only, with some absent. The data show roughly 110,000 clones, 90% to 95% seen once. This material consisted of peripheral blood, taken on day 0 of AZD1222 vaccination. Every receptor here comes from an adult in good health. Both conserved end residues are part of each CDR3. A D gene is named only where the DNA matches it firmly. Some rows mark clone size as missing; the rest say once, few, many or name a class of expanded clone.

clone size	V gene	J gene	D gene	CDR3 DNA	CDR3 protein
-	TRBV24-1	TRBJ2-5	TRBD2	TGTGCCACCAGTGATGGTGGTAGCGGGGGGTCGAGGGCCCAGTACTTC	CATSDGGSGGSRAQYF
-	TRBV5-4	TRBJ2-5	TRBD1	TGTGCCAGCAGCTACCCGGGACAGATGACAGAGACCCAGTACTTC	CASSYPGQMTETQYF
-	TRBV21-1	TRBJ2-7	-	TGTGCCAGCAGCAGGGCAGGGACTAGCTACGAGCAGTACTTC	CASSRAGTSYEQYF
-	TRBV11-2	TRBJ2-1	TRBD1	TGTGCCAGCAGCTTCGGGACAGACTACAATGAGCAGTTCTTC	CASSFGTDYNEQFF
few	TRBV4-1	TRBJ1-2	TRBD1	TGCGCCAGCAGCCAAGAGGGATCGCCGGGACAGAACTATGGCTACACCTTC	CASSQEGSPGQNYGYTF
-	TRBV6-5	TRBJ1-1	-	TGTGCCAGCAGTCCTGGGGGAACTGAAGCTTTCTTT	CASSPGGTEAFF
once	TRBV27	TRBJ2-1	TRBD1	TGTGCCAGCAGTTTCACAGGGGGTCAGTCCTACAATGAGCAGTTCTTC	CASSFTGGQSYNEQFF
-	TRBV30	TRBJ1-1	-	TGTGCCTGGATGGGGGGCTACACTGAAGCTTTCTTT	CAWMGGYTEAFF
-	TRBV18	TRBJ1-4	-	TGTGCCAGCTCACCACCGGACAGAATGAATGAAAAACTGTTTTTT	CASSPPDRMNEKLFF
-	TRBV5-4	TRBJ2-5	-	TGTGCCAGCAGCCCAGGACAGCAAGAGACCCAGTACTTC	CASSPGQQETQYF
-	TRBV2	TRBJ2-7	-	TGTGCCAGCTCTCCAGGAACCTACGAGCAGTACTTC	CASSPGTYEQYF
-	TRBV6-1	TRBJ1-2	TRBD1	TGTGCCAGCAGTGAGAGGGGGCGGTGGACAGGGGTCGGCTACACCTTC	CASSERGRWTGVGYTF
few	TRBV27	TRBJ2-5	-	TGTGCCAGCAGTCCCCGGGGGGCGGTCCGTGAGACCCAGTACTTC	CASSPRGAVRETQYF
-	TRBV12-3/TRBV12-4	TRBJ1-1	-	TGTGCCAGCTTATCCTTGGGGAGGACTGAAGCTTTCTTT	CASLSLGRTEAFF
-	TRBV5-5	TRBJ1-2	-	TGTGCCAGCAGCTTTTCCGGGAACTCCATCTATGGCTACACCTTC	CASSFSGNSIYGYTF
-	TRBV6-5	TRBJ2-5	-	TGTGCCAGCAGTTCCTCCCGGGGAGGAGAGACCCAGTACTTC	CASSSSRGGETQYF
-	TRBV11-3	TRBJ2-7	-	TGTGCCAGCAGCCAAGGACGGAGCTCCTACGAGCAGTACTTC	CASSQGRSSYEQYF
-	TRBV7-8	TRBJ1-1	-	TGTGCCAGCAGCCTCCGGAGGGGCGTATCACTTAACACTGAAGCTTTCTTT	CASSLRRGVSLNTEAFF
-	TRBV6-2/TRBV6-3	TRBJ1-1	-	TGTGCCAGCAGTTACTCTCCTGGATGGAAAGCTTTCTTT	CASSYSPGWKAFF
once	TRBV7-8	TRBJ1-2	TRBD1	TGTGCCAGCAGCCACGGACAGGGGGGTGGCTACACCTTC	CASSHGQGGGYTF
once	TRBV5-1	TRBJ1-1	-	TGCGCCAGCAGCTTGGATGGGGACACCGGGAACACTGAAGCTTTCTTT	CASSLDGDTGNTEAFF
once	TRBV6-1	TRBJ1-2	TRBD1	TGTGCCAGCAGTGAGGGACAGGGCTATCGGTACACCTTC	CASSEGQGYRYTF
-	TRBV19	TRBJ1-1	-	TGTGCCAGTAGTCCACAGAGGGACACTGAAGCTTTCTTT	CASSPQRDTEAFF
-	TRBV14	TRBJ2-7	TRBD1	TGTGCCAGCAGCGGCCGGGACAGGGACGACGAGCAGTACTTC	CASSGRDRDDEQYF
once	TRBV25-1	TRBJ2-7	-	TGTGCCAGCAGTGTCGGGGCTGATGCCTACGAGCAGTACTTC	CASSVGADAYEQYF
few	TRBV4-3	TRBJ2-1	-	TGCGCCAGCAGCCAAGACGGGTACGGCAATGAGCAGTTCTTC	CASSQDGYGNEQFF
-	TRBV29-1	TRBJ2-7	-	TGCAGCGTTTCGGAGCAGGGCTACGAGCAGTACTTC	CSVSEQGYEQYF
-	TRBV5-1	TRBJ2-1	TRBD1	TGCGCCAGCAGCTTGTACCGGGACAGCCCTAACTCCTACAATGAGCAGTTCTTC	CASSLYRDSPNSYNEQFF
-	TRBV7-8	TRBJ1-5	TRBD1	TGTGCCAGCAGCTCCTCATTACAGGGGGGGGTAGAACAGCCCCAGCATTTT	CASSSSLQGGVEQPQHF
-	TRBV4-2	TRBJ2-7	-	TGTGCCAGCAGCTTCCAGGACGGGGATGAGCAGTACTTC	CASSFQDGDEQYF
-	TRBV5-6	TRBJ2-1	TRBD2	TGTGCCAGCAGCTTGTTGACTAGCGGGGACAATGAGCAGTTCTTC	CASSLLTSGDNEQFF
-	TRBV19	TRBJ2-3	-	TGTGCCAGTAGTGCCGCGGCGGGGAGAACTAGCACAGATACGCAGTATTTT	CASSAAAGRTSTDTQYF
few	TRBV19	TRBJ1-5	-	TGTGCCAGTAGTATCAGAGGGAGCAATCAGCCCCAGCATTTT	CASSIRGSNQPQHF
-	TRBV30	TRBJ1-5	-	TGTGCCTGGAGTCCCAGGGTTAATCAGCCCCAGCATTTT	CAWSPRVNQPQHF
-	TRBV4-3	TRBJ1-3	-	TGCGCCAGCAGCCAAGCGCGGGCTAGCGGGCGCGCTGGAAACACCATATATTTT	CASSQARASGRAGNTIYF
-	TRBV18	TRBJ2-7	-	TGTGCCAGCTCACCAAGGGTGGAACAGGTGGGGGGCGAGCAGTACTTC	CASSPRVEQVGGEQYF
-	TRBV6-5	TRBJ1-1	-	TGTGCCAGCAGACCCACAGGGAACACTGAAGCTTTCTTT	CASRPTGNTEAFF
-	TRBV6-1	TRBJ1-2	-	TGTGCCAGCAGTGAAACCACAATTAGGGACTATGGCTACACCTTC	CASSETTIRDYGYTF
-	TRBV10-1	TRBJ1-3	TRBD1	TGCGCCAGCAGTACGACAGGGGGTTCTGGAAACACCATATATTTT	CASSTTGGSGNTIYF
-	TRBV7-5	TRBJ2-1	-	TGTGCCAGAAGCTCCACCCCGGGACTAGCGGGGGGGCCGTGTGAGCAGTTCTTC	CARSSTPGLAGGPCEQFF
-	TRBV6-5	TRBJ2-1	-	TGTGCCAGCAGTTATGGCGGGTACAATGAGCAGTTCTTC	CASSYGGYNEQFF
-	TRBV3-1/TRBV3-2	TRBJ1-2	-	TGTGCCAGCGTATCTCGAAAGGGAGGCTACACCTTC	CASVSRKGGYTF
-	TRBV6-2/TRBV6-3	TRBJ2-7	-	TGTGCCAGCAGCAAGGGGGGTCCCGGGAGTAGCTCCTACGAGCAGTACTTC	CASSKGGPGSSSYEQYF
-	TRBV5-4	TRBJ1-1	-	TGTGCCAGCAACACAGGGTCTGACACTGAAGCTTTCTTT	CASNTGSDTEAFF
-	TRBV9	TRBJ2-7	-	TGTGCCAGCAGCCCACAGGTACACTCCTACGAGCAGTACTTC	CASSPQVHSYEQYF
-	TRBV11-3	TRBJ2-1	-	TGTGCCAGCAGCCTGGACACCTACAATGAGCAGTTCTTC	CASSLDTYNEQFF
-	TRBV5-6	TRBJ1-1	-	TGTGCCAGCAGCACAGCGAACACTGAAGCTTTCTTT	CASSTANTEAFF
-	TRBV6-5	TRBJ1-1	-	TGTGCCAGCAGAGGACAGTACACTGAAGCTTTCTTT	CASRGQYTEAFF
-	TRBV4-3	TRBJ2-1	-	TGCGCCAGCAGCCACAGGGCCTGGGGCGAGGAGAACAATGAGCAGTTCTTC	CASSHRAWGEENNEQFF
-	TRBV6-4	TRBJ2-1	TRBD2	TGTGCCAGCAGTGGGTCTAGCGGGGTCAACAATGAGCAGTTCTTC	CASSGSSGVNNEQFF
-	TRBV21-1	TRBJ2-7	-	TGTGCCAGCAGCACTTCCTTAACCGGGACAGGGGGCTACGAGCAGTACTTC	CASSTSLTGTGGYEQYF
-	TRBV14	TRBJ2-7	-	TGTGCCAGCAGCCAAGTGCACGAGCAGTACTTC	CASSQVHEQYF